The 23 T cell receptor beta chains listed next were all sequenced from one sample in a study of CD8 T cells in ankylosing spondylitis. TCRdb reprocessed the 5' RACE reads via MiXCR and lists one record per CDR3 protein. The top ten hold under 9% of the sample, which has about 160,000 distinct CDR3 sequences, approximately 20% seen once. Input material: blood, either unsorted or a sorted T cell fraction (not recorded which). The receptors were gathered from a male donor with ankylosing spondylitis or in good health (not recorded which).

This rearrangement joins TRBV29-1 to TRBJ1-4; D unresolved. Trimming took 4 bases from V and 7 from J, leaving 7 bases between them. This CDR3 is 11 amino acids long. Germline CDR1 SQVTM, CDR2 ANQGSEA. The DNA of the CDR3 is TGCAGCGTTGGGACGGCTGAAAAACTGTTTTTT. Its translation: CSVGTAEKLFF.

The chain recombines TRBV3-1 with TRBJ2-1; D may be TRBD2 (5 bases). The V end was cut by 0 bases, the J end by 6 bases, with 12 bases between. The CDR3 is made up of 15 amino acids. CDR1 LGHDT and CDR2 YNNKEL come from the germline V gene (reference sequence). The CDR3: CASSQDPAVGNEQFF. The CDR3 nucleotides read TGTGCCAGCAGCCAAGACCCAGCGGTAGGCAATGAGCAGTTCTTC.

The gene calls are TRBV18 and TRBJ1-2; D uncertain. The CDR3 consists of 13 residues. Germline V gene sequence: CDR1 KGHSH, CDR2 LQKENI. Trimming removed 0 bases from V and 8 bases from J, with 10 bases in between. This CDR3 is CASSPPGIDGYTF. The CDR3 region has the DNA TGTGCCAGCTCACCACCAGGGATTGACGGCTACACCTTC.

The chain employs TRBV7-9 and TRBJ2-6; 8 positions match TRBD1. The CDR3 sequence is 15 residues long. Trimming took 5 bases from V and 12 from J; bases not matched to a gene: 12. Germline CDR1 SEHNR, CDR2 FQNEAQ (reference sequence). CDR3 sequence (DNA): TGTGCCAGCAGCCCCGGACAGGGAAAAATGGGCGTCCTGACTTTC. This codes for CASSPGQGKMGVLTF.

Many counts were recorded for this clonotype. The genes are TRBV5-1 and TRBJ1-1; D perhaps matches TRBD1 (6 bases). Trimming left V 4 bases short and J 0 bases short, with 16 bases between. CDR1 is SGHRS, CDR2 YFSETQ, per germline. This CDR3 is 16 amino acids long. The CDR3 sequence: CASSDVPGTLNTEAFF. The CDR3 nucleotides read TGCGCCAGCAGCGATGTCCCCGGGACACTGAACACTGAAGCTTTCTTT.

This chain uses TRBV12-3 or TRBV12-4 with TRBJ2-7, with D possibly matching TRBD1 (6 bases). V lost 4 bases and J lost 1, with 11 bases in between. The CDR3 extends over 14 amino acids. Written as DNA, the CDR3 is TGTGCCAGCAGTTGGAACAGGGAATCCTACGAGCAGTACTTC. Amino acid sequence: CASSWNRESYEQYF.

This rearrangement joins TRBV6-2 or TRBV6-3 to TRBJ2-2; 10 bases fit TRBD2. Per the germline V gene, CDR1 is MNHEY and CDR2 is SVGEGT. This CDR3 has 15 amino acids. V lost 6 bases, J lost 1 base, and 2 bases stayed unmatched. In nucleotides, the CDR3 is TGTGCCAGCAGGCCTAGCGGGGGGAACACCGGGGAGCTGTTTTTT. This translates into CASRPSGGNTGELFF.

The chain uses TRBV28 and TRBJ2-5, with 10 bases matching TRBD2. Germline V gene lookup returns CDR1 MDHEN and CDR2 SYDVKM. J lost 1 base, V lost 5 bases, and 10 bases had no gene match. The CDR3 sequence is 17 residues long. The CDR3: CASSPLRASGGQETQYF. CDR3 DNA: TGTGCCAGCAGTCCTCTTAGGGCTAGCGGGGGCCAAGAGACCCAGTACTTC. Supplemented by reference TRBV28 and TRBJ2-5, the full variable domain reads DVKVTQSSRYLVKRTGEKVFLECVQDMDHENMFWYRQDPGLGLRLIYFSYDVKMKEKGDIPEGYSVSREKKERFSLILESASTNQTSMYLCASSPLRASGGQETQYFGPGTRLLVL.

This clonotype was observed a handful of times. The gene calls are TRBV20-1 and TRBJ1-1; D uncertain. The V gene lost 2 bases and the J gene lost 7 bases, with 14 bases spanning the gap. The CDR3 consists of 13 residues. Germline values: CDR1 DFQATT, CDR2 SNEGSKA (reference sequence). The CDR3 protein is CSARPSSLLEAFF. In DNA, the CDR3 is TGCAGTGCTAGACCGAGTTCCCTCCTTGAAGCTTTCTTT.

This sequence joins TRBV2 and TRBJ1-2; D may be TRBD1 (6 bases). From germline, CDR1 is SNHLY and CDR2 FYNNEI. V lost 6 bases and J 4 bases, leaving 12 bases between the germline ends. This CDR3 spans 13 amino acids. The CDR3 here is CASSPTGTYGYTF. The CDR3 DNA is TGTGCCAGCAGCCCAACAGGGACCTATGGCTACACCTTC.

This clonotype was recorded at least ten times. The rearrangement uses TRBV5-1 and TRBJ2-7; D is undetermined. Deletions cut 4 bases from V and 3 bases from J, with 11 bases between. The CDR3 spans 13 residues. Germline CDR1 reads SGHRS; CDR2 reads YFSETQ. The CDR3 DNA follows: TGCGCCAGCAGCCCCGAGCCAGACTACGAGCAGTACTTC. It translates to CASSPEPDYEQYF.

This clonotype was counted many times. The chain links TRBV7-8 to TRBJ1-5; 7 nucleotides agree with TRBD1. CDR1 and CDR2 (germline): SGHVS, FQNEAQ. The CDR3 extends over 16 amino acids. With 1 base clipped from V and 7 bases from J, the junction kept 10 bases outside the gene matches. The CDR3 sequence: CASSLEGAGTLQPQHF. CDR3 coding DNA: TGTGCCAGCAGCTTAGAGGGGGCGGGTACCCTCCAGCCCCAGCATTTT.

This clonotype was seen at least ten times. The chain recombines TRBV3-1 with TRBJ2-7; D ambiguous. The V gene's germline CDR1 is LGHDT and CDR2 YNNKEL (reference sequence). Trimming pared 0 bases from V and 6 bases from J, leaving 3 bases between. This CDR3 spans 11 amino acids. CDR3 protein: CASSQDFEQYF. The CDR3 DNA follows: TGTGCCAGCAGCCAAGACTTCGAGCAGTACTTC.

The chain couples TRBV19 to TRBJ1-1; D is perhaps TRBD1 (5 bases). This CDR3 has 15 amino acids. Trimming shortened V by 5 bases and J by 4 bases, and 17 bases separated the two germline ends. Germline-derived CDR1 and CDR2 are LNHDA and SQIVND (reference sequence). This CDR3 is CASSRLSGDGTEAFF. In nucleotides, the CDR3 is TGTGCCAGTAGTCGATTATCGGGGGACGGCACTGAAGCTTTCTTT.

This clonotype was recorded many times. J is TRBJ1-1 and V is TRBV12-3 or TRBV12-4; D uncertain. This CDR3 region has 13 residues. Deletions cut 6 bases from V and 3 bases from J, with 11 bases between. The DNA of the CDR3 is TGTGCCAGCAGCATGGACCGGTACACTGAAGCTTTCTTT. It specifies CASSMDRYTEAFF.

This clonotype was observed a handful of times. The gene calls are TRBV20-1 and TRBJ2-3; 8 bases match TRBD2. CDR1 DFQATT and CDR2 SNEGSKA come from the germline V gene (reference sequence). The CDR3 spans 12 residues. After removal of 7 bases from V and 2 bases from J, the junction contained 2 bases not matched to a gene. The CDR3 region is CSGLANTDTQYF. The CDR3 DNA follows: TGCAGTGGACTAGCGAACACAGATACGCAGTATTTT.

There are a few counts of this clonotype. The rearrangement links TRBV6-5 to TRBJ2-7; D assignment may be TRBD1 or TRBD2 (6 bases each). Germline loops: CDR1 MNHEY, CDR2 SVGAGI. The V end lost 8 bases, the J end lost 8 bases, and 16 bases lay between the germline ends. The CDR3 has 12 amino acids. The CDR3 DNA follows: TGTGCCAGCGCTCCGATAGGGGGGAAGCAGTACTTC. This sequence encodes CASAPIGGKQYF.

This clonotype was recorded at least ten times. The V call is TRBV14, the J call TRBJ1-1; D is undetermined. Trimming removed 0 bases from V and 1 base from J, with 3 bases in between. There are 13 residues in the CDR3. Per germline, CDR1 SGHDN and CDR2 FVKESK. CDR3 nucleotide sequence: TGTGCCAGCAGCCAAGACGGGAACACTGAAGCTTTCTTT. Translating gives CASSQDGNTEAFF.

This clonotype was seen ten or more times. The chain combines TRBV27 with TRBJ2-7; D is ambiguous. CDR3 length: 16 amino acids. Trimming stripped 2 bases from V and 4 bases from J, with 18 bases between. The V gene's germline CDR1 is MNHEY and CDR2 SMNVEV (reference sequence). CDR3 nucleotides: TGTGCCAGCAGTTTAATTCCAGGACGGGTGTTTTACGAGCAGTACTTC. Amino acids: CASSLIPGRVFYEQYF.

Ten or more counts support this clonotype. The chain links TRBV20-1 to TRBJ1-1; 8 bases align to TRBD1. The CDR3 has 16 amino acids. Germline values: CDR1 DFQATT, CDR2 SNEGSKA (reference sequence). With 3 bases clipped from V and 4 bases from J, the junction kept 13 bases outside the gene matches. This CDR3 reads CSASPGQGGYGTEAFF. DNA for the CDR3: TGCAGTGCTAGCCCTGGACAGGGTGGGTATGGCACTGAAGCTTTCTTT.

The chain carries TRBV29-1 and TRBJ2-7; 7 nucleotides match TRBD1. V shed 7 bases and J 5 bases; nucleotides not matched to a gene: 5. The germline V gene encodes CDR1 SQVTM and CDR2 ANQGSEA. The CDR3 runs to 11 residues. CDR3 bases: TGCAGCGGATCCGACAGGGACGAGCAGTACTTC. Encoded protein: CSGSDRDEQYF.

This rearrangement joins TRBV20-1 to TRBJ2-3; the match to TRBD1 covers 9 bases. Germline values: CDR1 DFQATT, CDR2 SNEGSKA (reference sequence). The CDR3 sequence is 13 residues long. With 6 bases clipped from V and 2 bases from J, the junction kept 3 bases outside the gene matches. The CDR3 nucleotides read TGCAGTGCAGGGACAGGGAACACAGATACGCAGTATTTT. The encoded protein is CSAGTGNTDTQYF.

This clonotype was seen only a few times. The rearrangement joins TRBV5-4 to TRBJ2-3; the D is unclear. The CDR3 is 11 residues long. Germline values: CDR1 SGHNT, CDR2 YYREEE (reference sequence). V was cut by 9 bases and J by 6 bases, with 11 bases left in between. The DNA for the CDR3 is TGTGCCATGGGCCCTGGGGATACGCAGTATTTT. Its translation: CAMGPGDTQYF.